The clone carrying this TCR beta chain was detected only a few times. Its antigen remains unknown. This sample was included in a study of cytomegalovirus exposure and HLA in healthy donors. Primers: 60 Vbeta forward and 13 Jbeta reverse. Data came from immunoSEQ multiplex PCR; TCRdb stores just in-frame clones and leaves some out. Found here are about 110,000 clones, 76% of them singletons; the top ten hold 7.7%. General study points: Across donors, presence/absence analyses took sequencing depth to be roughly uniform. When a later analysis was performed, an Asian-associated ancestry cluster reportedly had fewer N-insertions than the roughly 670-donor mean. In most subjects, TCR beta sequences reportedly gave accurate predictions of HLA-A and HLA-B alleles.

V shed 1 base and J shed 4 bases, with 16 bases lying between them. Germline loops: CDR1 SEHNR, CDR2 FQNEAQ (reference sequence). This CDR3 region has 16 residues. Specimen: PBMCs. The receptor comes from a woman in her forties or fifties in good health and CMV-seropositive. The rearrangement links TRBV7-9 to TRBJ1-1, with D possibly matching TRBD1 (5 bases). The CDR3 DNA sequence: TGTGCCAGCAGCTTAGACCAGGGAAGGGCAGGCACTGAAGCTTTCTTT. Translating it yields CASSLDQGRAGTEAFF.